This entry is about one T cell receptor (beta chain). What antigen it recognizes has not been identified. No base qualities exist here, and no much larger clone lies one base off it. This sample was taken from a study of CD8+CD57+ T cells in acquired aplastic anemia (dated by TCRdb to between 2018 and 2020). For context, the study as a whole: A mean of about 3 ug of DNA, ranging from roughly 0.2 to 30 ug, was extracted from sorted CD4+ and CD8+ cells. A CD8+CD57+ expansion meant a frequency higher than the mean frequency seen in healthy subjects.

Patients chosen for sequencing had shown expansion of CD8+CD57+ cells by flow cytometry. All patients had severe acquired aplastic anemia diagnosed by International Study of Aplastic Anemia and Agranulocytosis and Camitta criteria. No patient had received any therapy when blood was sampled. The study deep-sequenced TCR repertoires of sorted CD4+ and CD8+ blood T cells from severe aplastic anemia patients and healthy subjects. Patients were enrolled in the USA under clinicaltrials.gov protocols 00001620, 01623167, 00001397, 00071045, 00081523 and 00961064. Ficoll-Paque density gradient centrifugation was used to isolate peripheral blood mononuclear cells. Before DNA was extracted, CD4+ and CD8+ T cells were sorted using either FACS or magnetic beads. The research as a whole found: Roughly 30 CD8+ CDR3 sequences were shared between patients and controls but appeared highly expressed in patients and within their immunodominant clones. Between patients and healthy controls, no significant difference in CD8+ Simpson's diversity was found (P=0.060).

Genomic DNA was used as template for profiling of TCR beta VDJ combinations and CDR3 sequences. An Illumina HiSeq 2000 was used for TCR repertoire sequencing. The paper's data handling went like this. TRBV/TRBJ rearrangement plots, CDR3 size and DJ length profiles, and Simpson's diversity index were used to evaluate the repertoires. The most abundant DNA sequence in the deep sequencing data was taken as the immunodominant clone. CDR3 amino acid sequences were screened for sharing across subjects and were compared with published repertoires and the VDJdb database. The public reads were quality trimmed at Q25 with fastp and then assembled into clones with MiXCR by TCRdb, keeping productive beta chains. One record per CDR3 amino acid sequence lists the most common genes and DNA. The V and J calls were not made by the authors but by TCRdb's processing. For this sample there are around 200,000 distinct CDR3 sequences; 55% to 65% appear just once. Approximately 46% of the sample comes from the top ten.

Sequencing was carried out using sorted CD4+, CD8+, or CD8+CD57+ T cells (not recorded which) from PBMCs. The TCR originated in a human donor with aplastic anemia.

The CDR3 amino acid sequence is: CASRPKAWGEGDTQYF. The DNA sequence is given as TGTGCCAGCAGACCTAAGGCGTGGGGGGAGGGAGATACGCAGTATTTT. The rearranged chain carries TRBV7-9 and TRBJ2-3; TRBD2 matches 7 bases in the middle. Compared with germline, V lacks 6 bases and J lacks 5 bases; bases without a gene match: 14. The CDR3 sequence holds 16 residues, the cysteine and phenylalanine included. Just the 48-base CDR3 DNA is kept, in frame starting at base 1. The germline V gene (reference sequence) provides CDR1 SEHNR and CDR2 FQNEAQ.